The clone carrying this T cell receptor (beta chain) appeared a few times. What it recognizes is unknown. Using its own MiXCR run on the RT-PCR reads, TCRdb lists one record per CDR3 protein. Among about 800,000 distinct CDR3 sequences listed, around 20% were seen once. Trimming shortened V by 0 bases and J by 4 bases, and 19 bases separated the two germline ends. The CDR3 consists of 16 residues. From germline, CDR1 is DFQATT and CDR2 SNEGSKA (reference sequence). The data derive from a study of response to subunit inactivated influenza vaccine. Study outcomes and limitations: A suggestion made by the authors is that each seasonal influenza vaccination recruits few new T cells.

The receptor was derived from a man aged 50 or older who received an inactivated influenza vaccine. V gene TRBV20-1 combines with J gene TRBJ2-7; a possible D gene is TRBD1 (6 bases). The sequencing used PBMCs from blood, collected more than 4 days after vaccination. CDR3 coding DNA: TGCAGTGCTAGAGATTTAACACAGGGATTATATTACGAGCAGTACTTC. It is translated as CSARDLTQGLYYEQYF.